This T cell receptor beta chain derives from a study of blood T cell repertoires in COVID-19. Assay: immunoSEQ multiplex PCR; the TCRdb copy retains only in-frame clones and omits some. The sample consists of around 280,000 clones, around 90% of them appearing once. CDR3 length: 15 amino acids. V was clipped by 3 bases and J by 0 bases; unmatched bases: 5. Germline V lookup: CDR1 SGHRS, CDR2 YFSETQ. The TCR comes from a woman in her 40s who had recovered from COVID-19. What was sequenced was PBMCs or T cells enriched from blood (not recorded which). This chain joins TRBV5-1 and TRBJ2-7; 8 bases fit TRBD1. The CDR3 here is CASSSDRDSSYEQYF. The CDR3 DNA follows: TGCGCCAGCAGCTCGGACAGGGACAGCTCCTACGAGCAGTACTTC.